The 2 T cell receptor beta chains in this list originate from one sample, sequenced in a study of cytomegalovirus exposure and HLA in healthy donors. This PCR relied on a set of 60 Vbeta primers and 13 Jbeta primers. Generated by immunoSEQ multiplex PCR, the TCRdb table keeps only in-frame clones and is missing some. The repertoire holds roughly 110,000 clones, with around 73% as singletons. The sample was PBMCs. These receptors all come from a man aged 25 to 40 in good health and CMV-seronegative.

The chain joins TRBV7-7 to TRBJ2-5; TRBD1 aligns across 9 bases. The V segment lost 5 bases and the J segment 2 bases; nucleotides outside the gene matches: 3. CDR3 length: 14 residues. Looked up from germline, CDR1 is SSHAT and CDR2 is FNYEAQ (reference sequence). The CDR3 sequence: CASSQTGGQETQYF. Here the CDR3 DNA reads TGTGCCAGCAGCCAGACAGGGGGGCAAGAGACCCAGTACTTC.

CDR3 DNA: TGTGCCAGCATCACCTACAAGCTAGCAGACAGCACAGATACGCAGTATTTT. This translates into CASITYKLADSTDTQYF. The rearrangement uses TRBV28 and TRBJ2-3, with D possibly matching TRBD2 (5 bases). This CDR3 has 17 residues. The germline V and J ends were trimmed by 7 bases and 0 bases, with 20 bases remaining between them. Germline CDR1 MDHEN, CDR2 SYDVKM.